These T cell receptor beta chains were read from a single sample in a study of graft-versus-host responses after intestinal transplantation. Produced via immunoSEQ multiplex PCR; TCRdb's table is partial and in-frame only. The data show roughly 23,000 clones, about 41% seen once. This sample comprised alloreactive CD8+ T cells from a mixed lymphocyte reaction culture, obtained before transplantation. The source of these receptors is a human patient who was an organ donor for intestinal transplantation. The CDR3 runs from the conserved cysteine through the conserved F or W. Fields, in order: clone size, V gene, D gene, J gene, CDR3 protein, CDR3 DNA. The D gene is left open where the match is weak. A clone size is listed for some rows: how often the clone was seen (once, few, many), or a class if it is expanded.

-,TRBV19,-,TRBJ1-5,CASSPLGNQPQHF,TGTGCCAGTAGCCCTTTAGGGAATCAGCCCCAGCATTTT
few,TRBV16,TRBD2,TRBJ2-7,CASSQKIREEEAYEQYF,TGTGCCAGCAGCCAGAAAATCCGGGAGGAAGAGGCCTACGAGCAGTACTTC
-,TRBV5-4,-,TRBJ1-4,CASSQGTDYNEKLFF,TGTGCCAGCAGCCAAGGAACGGATTACAATGAAAAACTGTTTTTT
few,TRBV11-1,-,TRBJ2-5,CASSSWTYEETQYF,TGTGCCAGCAGCTCTTGGACCTACGAAGAGACCCAGTACTTC
medium-sized,TRBV11-2,-,TRBJ1-2,CASSRGVNVDYGYTF,TGTGCCAGCAGCCGAGGGGTGAACGTCGACTATGGCTACACCTTC
once,TRBV4-1,-,TRBJ1-2,CASSQVYLGYGYTF,TGCGCCAGCAGCCAAGTATATCTGGGATATGGCTACACCTTC
-,TRBV27,TRBD2,TRBJ2-3,CASSTSGRTDTQYF,TGTGCCAGCTCAACTAGCGGCCGCACAGATACGCAGTATTTT
-,TRBV2,-,TRBJ1-2,CASSGRWWRGYTF,TGTGCCAGCAGTGGGAGATGGTGGCGTGGCTACACCTTC
once,TRBV10-1,-,TRBJ1-2,CASSGHLGGYTF,TGCGCCAGCAGTGGCCACCTAGGCGGCTACACCTTC
few,TRBV4-2,TRBD1,TRBJ2-7,CASRPGQGLYEQYF,TGTGCCAGCAGACCGGGACAGGGATTATACGAGCAGTACTTC
-,TRBV6-5,-,TRBJ2-7,CASRVGSYYEQYF,TGTGCCAGCAGGGTCGGCAGCTACTACGAGCAGTACTTC
-,TRBV10-3,-,TRBJ2-3,CASHPGTSTDTQYF,TGTGCCTCACACCCCGGGACTAGCACAGATACGCAGTATTTT
-,TRBV7-9,-,TRBJ2-1,CASSFRPNEQFF,TGTGCCAGCAGCTTCAGACCAAATGAGCAGTTCTTC
-,TRBV6-9,-,TRBJ2-7,CASSYGVETYEQYF,TGTGCCAGCAGTTACGGAGTCGAAACCTACGAGCAGTACTTC
-,TRBV5-1,TRBD2,TRBJ2-5,CASSLVGRAPYETQYF,TGCGCCAGCAGCTTGGTCGGGAGGGCCCCGTATGAGACCCAGTACTTC
-,TRBV28,-,TRBJ1-2,CASSFTSGHYYGYTF,TGTGCCAGCAGTTTCACCTCGGGTCACTACTATGGCTACACCTTC
-,TRBV4-2,TRBD2,TRBJ2-3,CASSQILAGALTDTQYF,TGTGCCAGCAGCCAGATACTAGCGGGAGCCCTTACAGATACGCAGTATTTT
-,TRBV28,TRBD1,TRBJ2-7,CASSSGQGAYEQYF,TGTGCCAGCAGTTCGGGACAGGGGGCCTACGAGCAGTACTTC
-,TRBV10-3,TRBD1,TRBJ2-7,CAISPQGPDRYEQYF,TGTGCCATCAGTCCTCAAGGACCGGACAGGTACGAGCAGTACTTC
-,TRBV11-2,-,TRBJ2-5,CASSFWGRETQYF,TGTGCCAGCAGCTTTTGGGGGAGGGAGACCCAGTACTTC
-,TRBV11-2,TRBD1,TRBJ1-1,CASSLTGQGAFF,TGTGCCAGCAGCCTGACGGGACAGGGAGCTTTCTTT
few,TRBV15,-,TRBJ2-3,CATSRVRTPDTQYF,TGTGCCACCAGCAGAGTACGAACTCCCGACACGCAGTATTTT
-,TRBV7-9,TRBD1,TRBJ1-1,CASNRYGTGMWGEAFF,TGTGCCAGCAACCGATACGGGACAGGCATGTGGGGTGAAGCTTTCTTT
-,TRBV4-2,-,TRBJ2-7,CASSQALRGMAEQYF,TGTGCCAGCAGCCAAGCCCTTCGCGGGATGGCCGAGCAGTACTTC
few,TRBV6-1,TRBD2,TRBJ2-5,CASSEAVIALTSGRSETQYF,TGTGCCAGCAGTGAAGCGGTAATAGCCCTGACTAGCGGGAGGTCGGAGACCCAGTACTTC
few,TRBV7-9,-,TRBJ1-2,CASSFEGDYGYTF,TGTGCCAGCAGCTTCGAGGGGGACTATGGCTACACCTTC
few,TRBV9,TRBD2,TRBJ2-3,CASSREGGTDTQYF,TGTGCCAGCAGCCGGGAGGGCGGGACAGATACGCAGTATTTT
-,TRBV27,TRBD2,TRBJ2-1,CASSFGTSGINEQFF,TGTGCCAGCAGTTTCGGGACTAGCGGGATCAATGAGCAGTTCTTC
-,TRBV11-3,-,TRBJ2-2,CASPGLSIPTGELFF,TGTGCCAGCCCCGGTTTAAGCATACCCACCGGGGAGCTGTTTTTT
few,TRBV11-3,-,TRBJ2-1,CATPTGLYNEQFF,TGTGCCACCCCCACAGGGCTATACAATGAGCAGTTCTTC
-,TRBV29-1,-,TRBJ2-7,CSVERVTYEQYF,TGCAGCGTTGAGCGGGTAACCTACGAGCAGTACTTC
-,TRBV7-2,-,TRBJ2-7,CASSLFGQDFSYEQYF,TGTGCCAGCAGCTTATTTGGCCAAGATTTTTCTTACGAGCAGTACTTC
-,TRBV6-1,TRBD1,TRBJ2-5,CASSSGQGTQYF,TGTGCCAGCAGTAGTGGACAGGGGACCCAGTACTTC
few,TRBV4-1,-,TRBJ1-5,CASSQDGATNTNQPQHF,TGCGCCAGCAGCCAAGATGGGGCAACAAACACCAATCAGCCCCAGCATTTT
-,TRBV4-1,-,TRBJ2-7,CASSLREGSEQYF,TGCGCCAGCAGCCTAAGAGAGGGGAGCGAGCAGTACTTC
-,TRBV10-3,-,TRBJ2-7,CASSSSGTEYAEQYF,TGTGCCAGCAGTTCCTCCGGGACCGAATACGCCGAGCAGTACTTC
-,TRBV7-9,-,TRBJ1-1,CASSRHTVNTEAFF,TGTGCCAGCAGCCGCCATACAGTGAACACTGAAGCTTTCTTT
few,TRBV5-4,TRBD2,TRBJ2-7,CASSPGLAGPNEQYF,TGTGCCAGCAGCCCGGGACTAGCGGGCCCAAACGAGCAGTACTTC
once,TRBV4-3,-,TRBJ2-7,CASSQDPQASYEQYF,TGCGCCAGCAGCCAAGACCCGCAGGCCTCCTACGAGCAGTACTTC
few,TRBV4-1,-,TRBJ1-1,CASSQSPQSNTEAFF,TGCGCCAGCAGCCAAAGCCCACAGTCGAACACTGAAGCTTTCTTT
-,TRBV29-1,-,TRBJ2-3,CSVEGGAGPTDTQYF,TGCAGCGTTGAGGGGGGGGCGGGGCCCACAGATACGCAGTATTTT
-,TRBV28,TRBD1,TRBJ1-1,CASSLRTGGLTEAFF,TGTGCCAGCAGTTTAAGGACAGGGGGCCTCACTGAAGCTTTCTTT
-,TRBV28,-,TRBJ2-5,CASSLPPTAAGETQYF,TGTGCCAGCAGTCTACCTCCGACGGCGGCAGGAGAGACCCAGTACTTC
few,TRBV5-1,-,TRBJ1-2,CASSPDGEHYGYTF,TGCGCCAGCAGCCCCGACGGCGAACACTATGGCTACACCTTC
few,TRBV15,-,TRBJ2-7,CATRDFWGREQYF,TGTGCCACCAGAGACTTCTGGGGGAGGGAGCAGTACTTC
-,TRBV4-2,TRBD2,TRBJ2-1,CASSQLAGVAYNEQFF,TGTGCCAGCAGCCAACTAGCGGGAGTGGCCTACAATGAGCAGTTCTTC
-,TRBV28,TRBD1,TRBJ1-5,CASSQDMRDRSNQPQHF,TGTGCCAGCAGCCAAGACATGAGGGACAGGAGCAATCAGCCCCAGCATTTT
once,TRBV4-1,-,TRBJ2-4,CASSRQTGGLAGYKNIQYF,TGCGCCAGCAGCCGCCAGACAGGGGGTTTAGCGGGATACAAAAACATTCAGTACTTC